This record concerns one TCR beta chain sequence. At least ten counts were recorded for this clonotype. This receptor's antigen is unknown. No much larger clonotype is one base removed from it; base qualities were not supplied. This record comes from a study of T-cell reconstitution after alpha-beta-depleted transplantation in children (dated by TCRdb to about 2016). Notes on the research overall: T-cell immune reconstitution after TCRalphabeta/CD19-depleted allogeneic hematopoietic cell transplantation in children was quantitatively tracked in the study by means of TCR repertoire profiling.

What the research found in general, with its limitations: Apparently early alphabetaT-cell count recovery about two months after transplant reportedly relied on only several hundred rapidly expanded clones derived from non-depleted graft cells. Hyperexpanded clone frequencies declined over subsequent months; after one year, T-cell counts and TCRbeta diversity were mostly attributed to newly produced T cells. In some patients, the high TCRbeta diversity seen at day 60 was put down to recipient T cells and intrathymic progenitors that had survived conditioning.

This specimen's treatment or condition label, per the study, means: allogeneic hematopoietic cell transplantation with graft depleted of TCRalphabeta T cells and CD19 B cells. TCRalphabeta/CD19-depleted allogeneic hematopoietic cell grafts were given to the transplant recipients, all of whom were children. The germline V gene (reference sequence) supplies CDR1 MNHEY and CDR2 SMNVEV. The CDR3 measures 15 amino acids from cysteine to phenylalanine. Kept here is only the CDR3 DNA, which spans 45 bases and is read in frame from base 1. Trimming removed 5 bases from V and 2 bases from J, leaving 16 bases between the germline ends. The receptor library was made with PCR. Reads for this sample came from an Illumina HiSeq 2500. TCR libraries were prepared with molecular barcoding, using unique molecular identifiers to normalize TCRbeta repertoire quantification. TCRdb passed the public sequencing reads through fastp at Q25 and MiXCR, retaining productive beta sequences. Records with the same CDR3 protein are collapsed into one entry carrying the most frequent genes and DNA. The table for this sample lists 200,000 to 250,000 distinct CDR3 sequences; approximately 6.3% of them were counted only once. Roughly 6% of the sample is taken by the ten largest.

The sequencing used PBMCs, collected before TCRalphabeta/CD19-depleted stem cell transplant. This chain joins TRBV27 to TRBJ2-7; the D gene is possibly TRBD1, with 6 bases matching. This sequence originates from a boy aged 2 to 10 with acute lymphoblastic leukemia, due to receive a stem cell transplant. In nucleotides, the sequence is TGTGCCAGCAGTCCGGGGACACCTGAAACCTACGAGCAGTACTTC. It specifies CASSPGTPETYEQYF.